The rows below give T cell receptor beta chains drawn from one sample of a study of technical replicates of blood from a few donors. Assay used: immunoSEQ multiplex PCR; TCRdb lists only in-frame clones, some missing. This sample has 75,000 to 100,000 clones; 96% occur once, and the top ten carry about 0.39%. The sequenced sample consisted of T cells isolated from PBMCs. The receptors derive from a human donor in good health. The CDR3 runs from the conserved cysteine through the conserved F or W. The order of the fields is J gene, clone size, V gene, D gene, CDR3 protein, CDR3 DNA. A D gene is named only where the DNA matches it firmly. Clone sizes are given selectively: once, few, many, or a class where the clone is expanded.

>TRBJ2-1|once|TRBV5-6|TRBD2
CASSRGGRSYNEQFF
TGTGCCAGCAGCCGGGGGGGACGTTCCTACAATGAGCAGTTCTTC
>TRBJ1-1|once|TRBV7-3|TRBD1
CASSTQGAAHTEAFF
TGTGCCAGCAGCACACAGGGGGCGGCGCACACTGAAGCTTTCTTT
>TRBJ1-1|NA|TRBV19|TRBD1
CASNRQGMVYTEAFF
TGTGCCAGTAATAGACAGGGTATGGTGTACACTGAAGCTTTCTTT
>TRBJ2-2|NA|TRBV7-3|NA
CASSQGLSGVPGELFF
TGTGCCAGCAGCCAAGGGCTTAGCGGTGTTCCCGGGGAGCTGTTTTTT
>TRBJ1-2|NA|TRBV2|NA
CASGRFDGYTF
TGTGCCAGCGGGAGATTTGACGGCTACACCTTC
>TRBJ1-2|NA|TRBV6-5|NA
CASSGGLRTFYGYTF
TGTGCCAGCAGCGGCGGACTCCGGACTTTCTATGGCTACACCTTC
>TRBJ1-1|NA|TRBV5-1|TRBD1
CASSEGQGAATEAFF
TGCGCCAGCAGCGAGGGACAGGGGGCAGCCACTGAAGCTTTCTTT
>TRBJ2-1|NA|TRBV5-4|TRBD2
CASSISGSPYNEQFF
TGTGCCAGCAGCATTAGCGGGAGTCCCTACAATGAGCAGTTCTTC
>TRBJ1-2|NA|TRBV6-5|NA
CASSRSRAGYGYTF
TGTGCCAGCAGCCGCAGCCGGGCGGGCTATGGCTACACCTTC
>TRBJ1-3|NA|TRBV18|TRBD1
CASSVVQGSSSGNTIYF
TGTGCCAGCTCAGTCGTACAGGGGTCCAGCTCTGGAAACACCATATATTTT
>TRBJ1-5|once|TRBV12-5|TRBD1
CASGLMVGDRVDQPQHF
TGTGCTAGTGGTTTAATGGTGGGGGACAGGGTGGATCAGCCCCAGCATTTT
>TRBJ1-2|NA|TRBV5-1|NA
CASSEGAANYGYTF
TGCGCCAGCAGCGAAGGGGCAGCTAACTATGGCTACACCTTC
>TRBJ1-6|NA|TRBV5-6|NA
CASSGGSSYNSPLHF
TGTGCCAGCAGTGGTGGGAGCTCCTATAATTCACCCCTCCACTTT
>TRBJ2-3|NA|TRBV6-5|NA
CASSYSSGLRTDTQYF
TGTGCCAGCAGTTACTCGAGCGGGCTGCGCACAGATACGCAGTATTTT
>TRBJ1-2|NA|TRBV5-4|NA
CASSPRDNLWYGYTF
TGTGCCAGCAGCCCCAGGGATAATTTGTGGTATGGCTACACCTTC
>TRBJ2-2|NA|TRBV25-1|NA
CASGWETGELFF
TGTGCCAGCGGATGGGAGACCGGGGAGCTGTTTTTT
>TRBJ1-4|NA|TRBV5-1|NA
CASSLDRSLHEKLFF
TGCGCCAGCAGCTTGGACAGGTCTTTACATGAAAAACTGTTTTTT
>TRBJ2-7|NA|TRBV2|NA
CASTQQVLLSYEQYF
TGTGCCAGCACACAACAGGTCCTTCTTTCCTACGAGCAGTACTTC
>TRBJ2-5|NA|TRBV7-8|TRBD1
CASSLAGTGLQETQYF
TGTGCCAGCAGCTTAGCGGGGACAGGGCTCCAAGAGACCCAGTACTTC
>TRBJ2-4|NA|TRBV4-2|TRBD2
CASRDSLAGSAKNIQYF
TGTGCCAGCAGAGACAGTTTAGCGGGGTCGGCCAAAAACATTCAGTACTTC
>TRBJ2-7|NA|TRBV18|NA
CASSPGDFHYEQYF
TGTGCCAGCTCACCCGGGGACTTTCACTACGAGCAGTACTTC
>TRBJ2-3|NA|TRBV4-2|NA
CASSQAEAGSDTQYF
TGTGCCAGCAGCCAAGCAGAAGCGGGCTCAGATACGCAGTATTTT
>TRBJ2-1|NA|TRBV19|NA
CASSIDPDEQFF
TGTGCCAGTAGTATAGATCCAGATGAGCAGTTCTTC
>TRBJ2-6|NA|TRBV27|NA
CASGLISGANVLTF
TGTGCCAGCGGGCTGATCTCTGGGGCCAACGTCCTGACTTTC
>TRBJ2-3|NA|TRBV9|NA
CASSVVAGHTDTQYF
TGTGCCAGCAGCGTAGTCGCGGGTCACACAGATACGCAGTATTTT
>TRBJ1-1|NA|TRBV7-9|NA
CASSLAMGAEAFF
TGTGCCAGCAGCTTAGCGATGGGGGCGGAGGCTTTCTTT
>TRBJ2-5|NA|TRBV9|NA
CASSVGGGEETQYF
TGTGCCAGCAGCGTAGGGGGGGGCGAGGAGACCCAGTACTTC
>TRBJ1-1|NA|TRBV29-1|TRBD1
CSVRDSMNTEAFF
TGCAGCGTGAGGGACAGCATGAACACTGAAGCTTTCTTT
>TRBJ1-2|NA|TRBV12-5|NA
CASGLVGTPPYGYTF
TGTGCTAGTGGTTTGGTGGGGACACCTCCCTATGGCTACACCTTC
>TRBJ1-5|NA|TRBV7-2|NA
CASSARSNQPQHF
TGTGCCAGCAGCGCCAGAAGCAATCAGCCCCAGCATTTT
>TRBJ2-1|NA|TRBV2|NA
CASLQYNEQFF
TGTGCCAGCCTACAGTACAATGAGCAGTTCTTC
>TRBJ2-1|NA|TRBV19|NA
CASSIDWGLYNEQFF
TGTGCCAGTAGTATAGATTGGGGGCTATACAATGAGCAGTTCTTC
>TRBJ2-3|NA|TRBV30|NA
CAWSKLGTDTQYF
TGTGCCTGGAGTAAGCTAGGAACAGATACGCAGTATTTT
>TRBJ2-3|once|TRBV5-1|NA
CASSLEAGTDTQYF
TGCGCCAGCAGCTTGGAAGCGGGCACAGATACGCAGTATTTT
>TRBJ2-7|NA|TRBV5-6|NA
CASSFTGIGYEQYF
TGTGCCAGCAGCTTTACAGGGATAGGCTACGAGCAGTACTTC
>TRBJ2-5|NA|TRBV30|NA
CAWSVKGSGETQYF
TGTGCCTGGAGTGTAAAGGGGAGCGGGGAGACCCAGTACTTC
>TRBJ1-1|NA|TRBV28|NA
CASSFPKTGPTMNTEAFF
TGTGCCAGCAGTTTCCCTAAGACAGGTCCTACTATGAACACTGAAGCTTTCTTT
>TRBJ2-1|NA|TRBV7-9|TRBD1
CASSPGQGGSNEQFF
TGTGCCAGCAGCCCGGGACAGGGGGGGTCCAATGAGCAGTTCTTC
>TRBJ2-7|NA|TRBV2|TRBD1
CAVSTGIEQYF
TGTGCCGTATCGACAGGGATCGAGCAGTACTTC
>TRBJ2-2|NA|TRBV7-3|TRBD2
CASSPGTSANTGELFF
TGTGCCAGCAGCCCCGGGACTAGCGCCAACACCGGGGAGCTGTTTTTT
>TRBJ2-7|NA|TRBV14|NA
CASSQGLGLYEQYF
TGTGCCAGCAGCCAGGGACTCGGCCTCTACGAGCAGTACTTC
>TRBJ2-7|NA|TRBV7-6|NA
CASSLYSVGSEASYEQYF
TGTGCCAGCAGCTTATACTCCGTTGGTTCCGAGGCCTCCTACGAGCAGTACTTC
>TRBJ2-1|NA|TRBV19|NA
CASSIGYNEQFF
TGTGCCAGTAGTATCGGTTACAATGAGCAGTTCTTC
>TRBJ2-5|NA|TRBV2|NA
CATGQWDQYF
TGTGCCACCGGACAGTGGGACCAGTACTTC
>TRBJ2-7|NA|TRBV6-1|TRBD1
CASNTGGTGRNEQYF
TGTGCCAGCAACACAGGGGGGACAGGGAGGAACGAGCAGTACTTC
>TRBJ2-1|once|TRBV4-1|TRBD2
CASSQIVAGGNEQFF
TGCGCCAGCAGCCAAATCGTAGCGGGAGGCAATGAGCAGTTCTTC
>TRBJ2-7|NA|TRBV28|TRBD2
CASSLSAGVPYEQYF
TGTGCCAGCAGTTTATCTGCGGGAGTGCCATACGAGCAGTACTTC
>TRBJ2-7|NA|TRBV7-9|NA
CASSFSGYEQYF
TGTGCCAGCAGCTTTTCCGGCTACGAGCAGTACTTC
>TRBJ1-3|once|TRBV6-5|NA
CASSYRTTGNTIYF
TGTGCCAGCAGTTACCGTACTACTGGAAACACCATATATTTT
>TRBJ2-7|NA|TRBV4-1|TRBD2
CASSPLAGGPYEQYF
TGCGCCAGCAGCCCGCTAGCGGGGGGCCCCTACGAGCAGTACTTC
>TRBJ1-2|NA|TRBV5-6|TRBD1
CASSFGQVNNYGYTF
TGTGCCAGCAGCTTCGGACAGGTCAACAACTATGGCTACACCTTC
>TRBJ2-1|once|TRBV7-8|NA
CASSLNRQSNYEATINEQFF
TGTGCCAGCAGCTTAAATCGACAGTCCAATTATGAGGCTACGATCAATGAGCAGTTCTTC
>TRBJ2-2|NA|TRBV12-5|NA
CASGTDISKELAGELFF
TGTGCTAGTGGAACGGACATAAGTAAGGAGTTGGCCGGGGAGCTGTTTTTT